This T cell receptor beta chain was captured in a study of T cell repertoires in cytomegalovirus infection. This clonotype was observed at least ten times. Its antigen is not known. TCRdb itself ran the reads through MiXCR, one entry per CDR3 protein. In the table there are over 120,000 distinct CDR3 sequences, about 31% of which are singletons. Germline loops: CDR1 SGHAT, CDR2 FQNNGV. This CDR3 comprises 15 residues. Trimming left V 1 base short and J 4 bases short, with 11 bases between. This TCR came from a human donor in good health (CMV status not recorded). Some clones in this sample may be carry-over from other donors' samples. Sequenced material: CD8+ T cells from cultured PBMCs, taken from culture after CMV antigen stimulation. The V gene is TRBV11-2, the J gene TRBJ2-1; TRBD1 might be the D (6 bases). CDR3 residues: CASSLVSGQYNEQFF. CDR3 DNA sequence: TGTGCCAGCAGCTTAGTGAGCGGACAGTACAATGAGCAGTTCTTC. Together with reference TRBV11-2 and TRBJ2-1, the CDR3 gives the full variable domain: EAGVAQSPRYKIIEKRQSVAFWCNPISGHATLYWYQQILGQGPKLLIQFQNNGVVDDSQLPKDRFSAERLKGVDSTLKIQPAKLEDSAVYLCASSLVSGQYNEQFFGPGTRLTVL.